The sequence of this T cell receptor (beta chain) was determined in a study of T cells in localized non-small cell lung cancer (dated by TCRdb to the early 2020s). General notes on the study: The study analyzed T cell repertoires of around 250 early-stage NSCLC patients, comparing tumors and uninvolved tumor-adjacent lungs. The cohort consisted of about 240 treatment-naive NSCLC patients whose localized lung tumors had been resected. A mean age of about 66 years was recorded for the NSCLC patients, of whom some 130 were male and about 100 were female. What the authors observed across the whole study: Higher T cell density in blood was associated with longer overall survival, whereas higher clonality in adjacent lung was associated with shorter survival. Uninvolved tumor-adjacent lung showed the highest T cell clonality, higher than tumor, which suggests more focused antigenic responses in the adjacent lung. Because multi-region tumor sequencing was not performed, intratumor heterogeneity could not be ruled out. A median of around 50 of the top 100 tumor clones turned up in the paired uninvolved adjacent lung, and approximately 30 of those clones also ranked among the top 100 of that same adjacent lung. Because of the exploratory design, TCR variables were selected using unadjusted p-values without false-discovery rate correction.

TCR beta CDR3 regions were sequenced from DNA using the immunoSEQ Assay. Per the source publication's procedure: To compute T cell density, TCR beta template counts were normalized to usable DNA, which was estimated by amplifying housekeeping genes. Using the preseqR package, richness was estimated by extrapolating to 120,000 templates for tissue samples and 400,000 templates for PBMC samples. Clonality was taken to be one minus Pielou's evenness. Differential abundance testing on productive amino-acid clonotypes, with a minimum total count of 5 and an alpha of 0.1, was used to identify tissue-enriched TCRs. The Jaccard Index and the Morisita Overlap Index were used to measure how much the repertoires overlapped between compartments. TCR beta CDR3s were clustered by GLIPH together with public tetramer-defined viral CDR3s, and at least three viral sequences plus V-gene enrichment were required for viral motifs. The table was pulled from immuneACCESS by TCRdb, which kept in-frame rearrangements only. Such tables lose some clones; where checked, under half of the loss comes from unresolved V genes, and the rest has no known cause. V and J calls and clone size come straight from that table; D and trimming were deduced from the DNA. A total of about 75,000 clones appear in this sample, 75% to 85% of them only once. Clones ranked in the top ten supply roughly 9.8% of the sample.

Note on this clone: The clone's antigen remains unknown. No much larger clone exists at a distance of one base, and base qualities are not known.

Taken from the germline V gene, the CDR1 and CDR2 loops are SGHVS and FNYEAQ. Cut back by 1 base and 2 bases, the V and J ends lie 11 bases apart. The CDR3 numbers 15 residues from cysteine through phenylalanine. Solely the CDR3 DNA is kept, with 45 bases framed from the first base. At diagnosis, tumor, uninvolved tumor-adjacent lung and peripheral blood were collected and then preserved as a mix of FFPE and fresh-frozen material. For TCR repertoire profiling, blood samples were analyzed in the form of peripheral blood mononuclear cells. The material was peripheral blood, obtained before any cancer treatment. This receptor was taken from a female donor over 55 with stage I lung adenocarcinoma. The V and J segments used are TRBV7-6 and TRBJ1-2; the D segment cannot be called with confidence. The DNA reads TGTGCCAGCAGCTTAGAGAGCAAACTCAACTATGGCTACACCTTC. The resulting protein is CASSLESKLNYGYTF.